Listed below are T cell receptor beta chains from one sample, sequenced in a study of CXCR3-negative and CXCR3-positive naive CD8 T cells. From the 5' RACE reads, TCRdb lists one entry per CDR3 protein and no DNA. The sample totals about 56,000 distinct CDR3 sequences. The sequencing sample was made of memory CD8+ T cells from blood. The receptors originated from a human donor in good health. Some clones in this sample may be carry-over from other donors' samples. Each CDR3 is given with its conserved first and last residue. The order of the fields is J gene, V gene, CDR3 protein.

>TRBJ1-1|TRBV7-2
CASSLGGFTEAFF
>TRBJ1-1|TRBV29-1
CSVEGTGNTEAFF
>TRBJ2-4|TRBV10-2
CASSGQGAKNIQYF
>TRBJ1-4|TRBV7-9
CASSPQEGGASEKLFF
>TRBJ1-1|TRBV29-1
CSFLSREYTEAFF
>TRBJ2-5|TRBV5-1
CASSSGVLETQYF
>TRBJ2-1|TRBV28
CASRPLGNEQFF
>TRBJ2-1|TRBV2
CASSYYSGGGYNEQFF
>TRBJ1-2|TRBV7-9
CASKPDGANYGYTF
>TRBJ1-4|TRBV29-1
CSVEGHRGFWEKLFF
>TRBJ1-2|TRBV7-9
CASSLETGGGYTF
>TRBJ2-7|TRBV30
CAWSPQSSYEQYF
>TRBJ2-7|TRBV6-5
CASSYITGKTYEQYF
>TRBJ2-1|TRBV12-3/TRBV12-4
CASSQQTSGSSNEQFF
>TRBJ1-1|TRBV10-1
CASTSWTVMNTEAFF
>TRBJ2-1|TRBV6-4
CASKSGDNEQFF
>TRBJ1-1|TRBV4-3
CASSQAGNTEAFF
>TRBJ2-7|TRBV27
CASSLLTHEQYF
>TRBJ2-3|TRBV29-1
CSVHGGRTDTQYF
>TRBJ2-2|TRBV9
CASSVSGQEPNTGELFF
>TRBJ2-5|TRBV7-9
CASRVGITSAETQYF
>TRBJ2-4|TRBV7-9
CASTSIPNIQYF
>TRBJ1-3|TRBV3-1
CASSQDRVTGPGNTIYF
>TRBJ2-2|TRBV28
CCAGATGELFF
>TRBJ2-7|TRBV6-2/TRBV6-3
CASSYGQGAHEQYF
>TRBJ2-7|TRBV7-9
CASSLEVHVSYEQYF
>TRBJ2-7|TRBV29-1
CSVESPGESYEQYF
>TRBJ1-2|TRBV7-2
CASSLYAGDNYGYTF
>TRBJ1-2|TRBV19
CASRGTGAFNYGYTF
>TRBJ2-7|TRBV7-9
CASSTNRPGQGFPYEQYF
>TRBJ2-1|TRBV7-9
CASTWRVNEQFF
>TRBJ1-1|TRBV28
CASSLQGLNTEAFF
>TRBJ2-5|TRBV12-2
CASRLNRVSLGSQYF
>TRBJ1-2|TRBV29-1
CSVPVGYGYTF
>TRBJ2-7|TRBV7-2
CASSLHHDSSYEQYF
>TRBJ2-1|TRBV6-2/TRBV6-3
CASSLDTYNEQFF
>TRBJ2-7|TRBV14
CASSRQGGSYEQYF
>TRBJ2-1|TRBV29-1
CSVLSYNEQFF
>TRBJ2-3|TRBV3-1
CASSPWRGTDTQYF
>TRBJ1-2|TRBV4-2
CASSPEEAGGAGGYGYTF
>TRBJ2-1|TRBV10-3
CAISESRDEQFF
>TRBJ2-3|TRBV3-1
CASSQDWSGEVATDTQYF
>TRBJ2-7|TRBV5-1
CASSWTGTYEQYF
>TRBJ1-3|TRBV12-3/TRBV12-4
CVPTRGSSGNTIYF
>TRBJ1-2|TRBV19
CASSYWAGNYGYTF
>TRBJ2-3|TRBV12-3/TRBV12-4
CASSPDPSGGTDTQYF
>TRBJ2-5|TRBV12-3/TRBV12-4
CASSLETGGAETQYF
>TRBJ2-3|TRBV5-1
CASSPAGYTDTQYF
>TRBJ1-2|TRBV29-1
CSDGTVSFYGYTF
>TRBJ2-5|TRBV7-2
CASSQGRALGETQYF
>TRBJ1-4|TRBV14
CASSPYSAANEKLFF
>TRBJ2-7|TRBV5-1
CASSFEGPSYEQYF
>TRBJ2-1|TRBV4-1
CASSQDRLAGNNEQFF
>TRBJ2-6|TRBV7-2
CARVSQGEGSGANVLTF
>TRBJ2-2|TRBV19
CASSIDRQTNTGELFF
>TRBJ1-1|TRBV7-9
CASSLTGWVNTEAFF
>TRBJ2-5|TRBV7-9
CASTATYRGRETQYF
>TRBJ2-1|TRBV5-1
CASRQQRGPDNEQFF
>TRBJ2-1|TRBV29-1
CSVEYLPQEQFF